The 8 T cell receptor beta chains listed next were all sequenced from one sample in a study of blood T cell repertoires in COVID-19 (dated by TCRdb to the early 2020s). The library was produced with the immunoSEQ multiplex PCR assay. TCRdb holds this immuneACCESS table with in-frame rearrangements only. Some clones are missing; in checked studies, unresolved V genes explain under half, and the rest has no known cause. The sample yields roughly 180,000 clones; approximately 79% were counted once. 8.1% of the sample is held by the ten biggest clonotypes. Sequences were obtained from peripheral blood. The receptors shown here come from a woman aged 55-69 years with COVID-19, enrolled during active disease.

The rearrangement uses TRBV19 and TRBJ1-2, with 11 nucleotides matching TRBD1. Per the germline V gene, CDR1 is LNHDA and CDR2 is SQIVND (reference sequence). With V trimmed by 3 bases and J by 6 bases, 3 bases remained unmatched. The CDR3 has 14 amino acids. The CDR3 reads CASSMDRGLDGYTF. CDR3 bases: TGTGCCAGTAGTATGGACAGGGGGCTTGATGGCTACACCTTC. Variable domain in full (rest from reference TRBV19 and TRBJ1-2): DGGITQSPKYLFRKEGQNVTLSCEQNLNHDAMYWYRQDPGQGLRLIYYSQIVNDFQKGDIAEGYSVSREKKESFPLTVTSAQKNPTAFYLCASSMDRGLDGYTFGSGTRLTVV.

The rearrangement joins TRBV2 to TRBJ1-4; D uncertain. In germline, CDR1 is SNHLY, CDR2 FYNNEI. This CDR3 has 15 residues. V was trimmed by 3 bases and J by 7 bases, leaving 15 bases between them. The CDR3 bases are TGTGCCAGCAGTGATCCGGGGAGTTTAGGTGAAAAACTGTTTTTT. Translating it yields CASSDPGSLGEKLFF. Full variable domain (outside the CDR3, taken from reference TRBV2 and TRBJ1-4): EPEVTQTPSHQVTQMGQEVILRCVPISNHLYFYWYRQILGQKVEFLVSFYNNEISEKSEIFDDQFSVERPDGSNFTLKIRSTKLEDSAMYFCASSDPGSLGEKLFFGSGTQLSVL.

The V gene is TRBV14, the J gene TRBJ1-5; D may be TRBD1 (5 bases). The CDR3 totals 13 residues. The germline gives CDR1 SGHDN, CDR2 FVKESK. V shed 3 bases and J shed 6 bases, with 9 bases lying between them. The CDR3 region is CASSHGGGQPQHF. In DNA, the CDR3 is TGTGCCAGCAGCCACGGGGGGGGTCAGCCCCAGCATTTT.

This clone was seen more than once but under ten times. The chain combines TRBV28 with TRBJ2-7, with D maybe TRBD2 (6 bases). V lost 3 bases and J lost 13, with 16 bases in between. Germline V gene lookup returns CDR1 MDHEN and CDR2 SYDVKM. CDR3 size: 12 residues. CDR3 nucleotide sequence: TGTGCCAGCAGTTTGGGTAGCGGAGCGACTTACTTC. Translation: CASSLGSGATYF.

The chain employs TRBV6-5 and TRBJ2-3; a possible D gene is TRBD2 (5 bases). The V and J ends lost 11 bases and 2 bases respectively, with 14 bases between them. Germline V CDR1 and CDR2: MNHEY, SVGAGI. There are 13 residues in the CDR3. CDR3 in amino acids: CAEAGNLTDTQYF. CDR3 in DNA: TGTGCCGAAGCCGGGAATCTCACAGATACGCAGTATTTT.

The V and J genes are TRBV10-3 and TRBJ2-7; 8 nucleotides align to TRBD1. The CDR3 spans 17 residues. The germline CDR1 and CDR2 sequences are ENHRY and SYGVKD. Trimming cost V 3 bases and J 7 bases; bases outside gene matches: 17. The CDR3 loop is CAISESGTGGSLREQYV. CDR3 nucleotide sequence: TGTGCCATCAGTGAATCCGGGACAGGCGGATCCTTGAGGGAGCAGTACGTC.

CDR3 bases: TGTGCCAGCTCACCAAGCCGGGAGAATGAGCAGTTCTTC. Translation gives CASSPSRENEQFF. The rearrangement joins TRBV18 to TRBJ2-1, with a weak D call TRBD2 (6 bases). Trimming stripped 2 bases from V and 7 bases from J, with 9 bases between. The CDR3 has 13 amino acids. In germline, CDR1 is KGHSH, CDR2 LQKENI.

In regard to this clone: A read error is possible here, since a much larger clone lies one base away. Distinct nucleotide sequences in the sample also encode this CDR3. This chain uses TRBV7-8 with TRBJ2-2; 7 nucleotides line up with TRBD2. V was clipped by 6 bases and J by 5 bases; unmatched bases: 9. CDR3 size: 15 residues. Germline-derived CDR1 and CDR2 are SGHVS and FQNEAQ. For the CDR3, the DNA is TGTGCCAGCAGTCGTTCGGGGGGTGGTACCGGGGAGCTGTTTTTT. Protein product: CASSRSGGGTGELFF.